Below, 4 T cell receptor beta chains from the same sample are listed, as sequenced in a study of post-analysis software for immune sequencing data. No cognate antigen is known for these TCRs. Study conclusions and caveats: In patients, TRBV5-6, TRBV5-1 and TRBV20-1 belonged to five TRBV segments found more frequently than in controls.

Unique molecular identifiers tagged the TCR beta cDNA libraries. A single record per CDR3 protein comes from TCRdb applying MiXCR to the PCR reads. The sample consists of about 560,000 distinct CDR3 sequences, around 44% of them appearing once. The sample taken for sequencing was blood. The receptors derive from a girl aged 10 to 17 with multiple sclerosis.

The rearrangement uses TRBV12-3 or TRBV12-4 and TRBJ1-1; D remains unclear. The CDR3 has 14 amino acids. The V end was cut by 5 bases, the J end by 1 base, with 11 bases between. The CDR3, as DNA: TGTGCCAGCAGTCCCGTCATATGGAACACTGAAGCTTTCTTT. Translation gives CASSPVIWNTEAFF.

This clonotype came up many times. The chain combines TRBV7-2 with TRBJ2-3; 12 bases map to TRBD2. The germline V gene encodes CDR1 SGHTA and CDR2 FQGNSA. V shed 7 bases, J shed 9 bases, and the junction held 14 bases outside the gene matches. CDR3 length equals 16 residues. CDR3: CASTTSGLAGGGTQYF. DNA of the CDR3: TGTGCCAGCACAACGAGCGGGCTAGCGGGGGGGGGCACGCAGTATTTT. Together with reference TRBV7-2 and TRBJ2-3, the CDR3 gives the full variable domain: GAGVSQSPSNKVTEKGKDVELRCDPISGHTALYWYRQSLGQGLEFLIYFQGNSAPDKSGLPSDRFSAERTGGSVSTLTIQRTQQEDSAVYLCASTTSGLAGGGTQYFGPGTRLTVL.

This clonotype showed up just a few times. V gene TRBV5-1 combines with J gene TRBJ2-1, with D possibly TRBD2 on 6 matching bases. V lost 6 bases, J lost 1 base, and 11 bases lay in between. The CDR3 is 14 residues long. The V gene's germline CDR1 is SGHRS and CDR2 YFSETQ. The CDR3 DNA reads TGCGCCAGCAATTCGGGAGAATCCTACAATGAGCAGTTCTTC. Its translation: CASNSGESYNEQFF.

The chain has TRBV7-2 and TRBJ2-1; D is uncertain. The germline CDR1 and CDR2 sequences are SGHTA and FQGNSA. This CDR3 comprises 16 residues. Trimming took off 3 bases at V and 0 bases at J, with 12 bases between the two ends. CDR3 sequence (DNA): TGTGCCAGCAGCTTGGTTCACGCCAGCTCCTACAATGAGCAGTTCTTC. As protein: CASSLVHASSYNEQFF.